This is a list of T cell receptor beta chains from one sample in a study of human T cells and chemical hapten exposure. TCRdb ran MiXCR on the RACE reads and lists one entry per CDR3 protein. The sample includes roughly 88,000 distinct CDR3 sequences, around 10% of them seen just once. Sequencing used whole blood, obtained in connection with sensitization to the hapten diphenylcyclopropenone (DPC). The receptors originated from a woman between 40 and 55 years old with alopecia areata. Some clones in this sample may be carry-over from other donors' samples. Each CDR3 is given without its conserved first and last residue. Fields, in order: J gene, V gene, CDR3 protein.

J: TRBJ2-7
V: TRBV27
CDR3: ASRTRGTVRDEQY

J: TRBJ1-1
V: TRBV6-5
CDR3: ASSYSWTATEAF

J: TRBJ1-1
V: TRBV18
CDR3: ASSPRVGVQNTEAF

J: TRBJ2-5
V: TRBV14
CDR3: ASSQDHRDRQY

J: TRBJ1-1
V: TRBV25-1
CDR3: ASSEMGDTEVF

J: TRBJ1-1
V: TRBV12-5
CDR3: ASAPGLNTEAF

J: TRBJ1-2
V: TRBV7-9
CDR3: ASSLALAGGYGYT

J: TRBJ1-6
V: TRBV7-9
CDR3: ASAPGAASPLH

J: TRBJ2-5
V: TRBV9
CDR3: ASSALDRYQETQY

J: TRBJ2-1
V: TRBV7-9
CDR3: ASSLGDRGGDEQF

J: TRBJ1-6
V: TRBV4-3
CDR3: ASSQGGEGSSYNSPLH

J: TRBJ1-3
V: TRBV7-9
CDR3: ASRHISGNTIY

J: TRBJ2-7
V: TRBV6-5
CDR3: ASSRSPPGPYEQY

J: TRBJ2-3
V: TRBV5-6
CDR3: ASSLMVLAGTPSTDTQY

J: TRBJ1-1
V: TRBV28
CDR3: ASTGGIQIGTEAF

J: TRBJ1-1
V: TRBV10-3
CDR3: AIGGDLNTEAF

J: TRBJ2-3
V: TRBV19
CDR3: ATAKGGRGRTSTDTQY

J: TRBJ1-2
V: TRBV5-1
CDR3: ASSLETGHSYGYT

J: TRBJ2-7
V: TRBV7-9
CDR3: ASSLDSGGLSYEQY

J: TRBJ2-1
V: TRBV7-9
CDR3: ASSPGTDGARKQF

J: TRBJ1-4
V: TRBV20-1
CDR3: SAGQQIREKLF

J: TRBJ2-3
V: TRBV5-1
CDR3: ASRSRGSTDTQY

J: TRBJ1-1
V: TRBV29-1
CDR3: SVAGGSGTEAF

J: TRBJ2-5
V: TRBV7-2
CDR3: ASSFQSGGYETQY

J: TRBJ1-2
V: TRBV18
CDR3: ASSTRREVECT

J: TRBJ2-1
V: TRBV6-2/TRBV6-3
CDR3: ASILAPPGMEQF

J: TRBJ2-3
V: TRBV3-1
CDR3: ASSQEPQPPDTQY

J: TRBJ2-2
V: TRBV7-3
CDR3: ASSLNTGGANTGELF

J: TRBJ1-1
V: TRBV20-1
CDR3: SASIEMNTEAF

J: TRBJ2-7
V: TRBV12-3/TRBV12-4
CDR3: ASSLGTGGLEQY

J: TRBJ1-2
V: TRBV11-2
CDR3: ASSLGPGQGYGYT

J: TRBJ2-6
V: TRBV12-3/TRBV12-4
CDR3: ASSWGTGAGVSGANVLT

J: TRBJ2-5
V: TRBV10-3
CDR3: AISESLGQAETQY

J: TRBJ2-2
V: TRBV3-1
CDR3: ASTAKPTGGNTGELF

J: TRBJ1-2
V: TRBV4-2
CDR3: ASSQVVPGGAGYGYT

J: TRBJ1-5
V: TRBV1
CDR3: TSSQRAIQPQH

J: TRBJ2-3
V: TRBV20-1
CDR3: SQPGLYIPDTQY

J: TRBJ1-5
V: TRBV6-6
CDR3: ASSYRTGVNQPQH

J: TRBJ1-5
V: TRBV12-3/TRBV12-4
CDR3: ASSLDRGNSNQPQH

J: TRBJ2-2
V: TRBV6-5
CDR3: ASRRDRGGTGELF

J: TRBJ1-1
V: TRBV9
CDR3: ASSPGTATEAF

J: TRBJ1-6
V: TRBV6-2/TRBV6-3
CDR3: ASSYDLEPVGSPLH

J: TRBJ1-5
V: TRBV4-3
CDR3: ASSPLWGQPQH

J: TRBJ2-3
V: TRBV5-1
CDR3: ASSFGGATDTQY

J: TRBJ2-1
V: TRBV3-1
CDR3: ASSQDQPYREQF

J: TRBJ2-4
V: TRBV10-3
CDR3: AISAITTNPRTGDGIQY

J: TRBJ2-7
V: TRBV7-2
CDR3: ASSRTRYEQY

J: TRBJ2-3
V: TRBV4-3
CDR3: ASSQDEGHTDTQY